This T cell receptor (beta chain) is drawn from a study of blood T cells in healthy people across ages. Study-wide findings and caveats: Comparison with aged donors showed that long-lived donors had more naive CD4+ cells and higher diversity. Calculation of diversity from one million T cells yielded estimates considered to be underestimates.

PCR was performed a second time for 7 to 11 cycles using a sample-barcoded 5' primer and a J-beta primer mix. The authors tagged each cDNA molecule using a template-switch adaptor with 12 random nucleotides. TCRdb re-analysed the 5' RACE reads in MiXCR, keeping a single row per CDR3 protein. The sample yields under 2,000,000 distinct CDR3 sequences, about 49% seen once. The CDR3 consists of 13 residues. Germline CDR1 reads SGHRS; CDR2 reads YFSETQ. The V and J ends lost 0 bases and 10 bases respectively, with 11 bases between them. For this clonotype: The antigen is undetermined.

The receptor was derived from a woman aged 40 to 50 in good health. The sequenced sample consisted of blood. The V call is TRBV5-1, the J call TRBJ2-1; D is ambiguous. The CDR3 DNA sequence: TGCGCCAGCAGCTTGGTTTTGGGGTACGAGCAGTTCTTC. Amino acids: CASSLVLGYEQFF.